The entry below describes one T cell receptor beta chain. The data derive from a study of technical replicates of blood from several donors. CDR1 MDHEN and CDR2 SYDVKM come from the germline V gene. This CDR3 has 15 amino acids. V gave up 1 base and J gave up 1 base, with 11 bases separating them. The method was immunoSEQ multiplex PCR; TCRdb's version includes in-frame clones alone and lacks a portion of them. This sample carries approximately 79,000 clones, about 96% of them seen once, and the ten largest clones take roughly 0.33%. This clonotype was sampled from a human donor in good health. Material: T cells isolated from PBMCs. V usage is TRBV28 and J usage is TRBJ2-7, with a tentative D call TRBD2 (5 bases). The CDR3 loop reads CASSLLFRESYEQYF. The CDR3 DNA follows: TGTGCCAGCAGTTTATTATTTCGGGAATCCTACGAGCAGTACTTC.